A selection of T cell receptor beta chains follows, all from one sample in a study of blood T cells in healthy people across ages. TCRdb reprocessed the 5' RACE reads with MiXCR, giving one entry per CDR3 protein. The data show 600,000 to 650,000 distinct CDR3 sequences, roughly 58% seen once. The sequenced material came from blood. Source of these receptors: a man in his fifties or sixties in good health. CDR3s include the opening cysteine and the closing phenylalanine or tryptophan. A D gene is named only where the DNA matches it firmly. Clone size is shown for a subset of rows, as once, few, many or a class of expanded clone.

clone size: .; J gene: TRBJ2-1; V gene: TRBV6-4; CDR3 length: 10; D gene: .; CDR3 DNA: TGTGCCAGCACCTGGGGTAAGCAGTTCTTC; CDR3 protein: CASTWGKQFF
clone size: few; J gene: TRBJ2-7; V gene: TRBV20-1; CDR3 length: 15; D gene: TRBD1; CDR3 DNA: TGCAGTGCTAGAGCTTACAGGGGGCAGGACTACGAGCAGTACTTC; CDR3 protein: CSARAYRGQDYEQYF
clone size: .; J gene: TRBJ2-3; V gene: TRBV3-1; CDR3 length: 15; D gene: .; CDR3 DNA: TGTGCCAGCAGCCAAGAGGGGGTTGTTGCAGATACGCAGTATTTT; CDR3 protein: CASSQEGVVADTQYF
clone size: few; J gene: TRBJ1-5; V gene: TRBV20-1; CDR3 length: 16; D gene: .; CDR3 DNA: TGCAGTGCTCTGGGGGGGCGAGGGGCGGGTAGCGAACCCCAGCATTTT; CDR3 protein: CSALGGRGAGSEPQHF
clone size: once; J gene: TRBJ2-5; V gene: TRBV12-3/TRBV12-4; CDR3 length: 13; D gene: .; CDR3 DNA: TGTGCCAGCCAAACGGACGGGGCAGGGACCCAGTACTTC; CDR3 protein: CASQTDGAGTQYF
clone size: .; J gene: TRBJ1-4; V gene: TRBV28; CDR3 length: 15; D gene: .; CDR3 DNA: TGTGCCAGCAGTCCCCATTCGACACCTAATGAAAAACTGTTTTTT; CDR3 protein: CASSPHSTPNEKLFF
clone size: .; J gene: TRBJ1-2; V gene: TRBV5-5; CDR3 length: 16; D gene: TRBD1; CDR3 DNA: TGTGCCAGCAGCTCGAGTCCTACAGGGACAGTTTATGGCTACACCTTC; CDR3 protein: CASSSSPTGTVYGYTF
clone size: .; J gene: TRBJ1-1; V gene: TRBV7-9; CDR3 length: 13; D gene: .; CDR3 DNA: TGTGCCAGCAGCTTAATAGGCTACACTGAAGCTTTCTTT; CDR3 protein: CASSLIGYTEAFF
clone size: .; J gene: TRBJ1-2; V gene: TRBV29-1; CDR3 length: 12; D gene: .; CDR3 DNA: TGCAGCGGGGGGAGCCCTTCCTATGGCTACACCTTC; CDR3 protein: CSGGSPSYGYTF
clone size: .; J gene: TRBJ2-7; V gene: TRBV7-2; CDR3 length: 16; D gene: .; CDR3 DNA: TGTGCCAGCATCAGACCCCAGGGACTCCCTTCCTACGAGCAGTACTTC; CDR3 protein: CASIRPQGLPSYEQYF
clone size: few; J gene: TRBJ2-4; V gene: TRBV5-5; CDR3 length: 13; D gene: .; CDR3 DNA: TGTGCCAGCAGCTCCCAATTAGCCGGGGAGCAGTACTTC; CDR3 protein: CASSSQLAGEQYF
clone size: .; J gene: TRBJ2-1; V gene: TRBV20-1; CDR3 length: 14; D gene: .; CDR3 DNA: TGCAGTGCTATAGGGCCAGGGTCCTACAATGAGCAGTTCTTC; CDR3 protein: CSAIGPGSYNEQFF
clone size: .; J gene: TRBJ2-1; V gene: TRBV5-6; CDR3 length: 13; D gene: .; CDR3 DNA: TGTGCCAGCAGCCTGGACATTCACAATGAGCAGTTCTTC; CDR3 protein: CASSLDIHNEQFF
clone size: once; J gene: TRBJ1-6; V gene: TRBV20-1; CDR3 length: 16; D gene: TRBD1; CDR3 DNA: TGCAGTGCTAGGTTCGGGACAGGGGCCTATAATTCACCCCTCCACTTT; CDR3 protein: CSARFGTGAYNSPLHF
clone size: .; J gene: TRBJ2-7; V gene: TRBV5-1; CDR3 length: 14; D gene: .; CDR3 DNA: TGCGCCAGCGCTTCCCAGGGCTTCAGGGAGGCCCAGTACTTC; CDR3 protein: CASASQGFREAQYF
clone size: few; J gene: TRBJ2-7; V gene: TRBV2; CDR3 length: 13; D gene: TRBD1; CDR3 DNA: TGTGCCAGCAGGGGGGACAGTACCTACGAGCAGTACTTC; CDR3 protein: CASRGDSTYEQYF
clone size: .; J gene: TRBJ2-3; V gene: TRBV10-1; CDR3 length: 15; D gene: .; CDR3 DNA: TGCGCCAGCAGTGAGTCGATTGGGGGTAGGGATACGCAGTATTTT; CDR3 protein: CASSESIGGRDTQYF
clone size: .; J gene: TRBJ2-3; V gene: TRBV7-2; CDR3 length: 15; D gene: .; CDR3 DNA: TGTGCCAGCAGCTTTGGGTCTAGCAAGGCAGATACGCAGTATTTT; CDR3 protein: CASSFGSSKADTQYF
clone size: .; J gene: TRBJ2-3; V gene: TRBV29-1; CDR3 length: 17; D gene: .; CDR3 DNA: TGCAGCGTTGAAAGGCTTGGGATAGGGGAACGTACAGATACGCAGTATTTT; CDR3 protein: CSVERLGIGERTDTQYF
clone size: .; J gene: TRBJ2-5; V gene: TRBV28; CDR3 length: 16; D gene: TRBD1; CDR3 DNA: TGTGCCAGCAGTTTTTCTTCCGGGACAGCACAAAAGACCCAGTACTTC; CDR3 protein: CASSFSSGTAQKTQYF
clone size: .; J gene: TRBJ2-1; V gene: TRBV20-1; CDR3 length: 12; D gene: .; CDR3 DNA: TGCAGTGTTCCGGACGTCAACAATGAGCAGTTCTTC; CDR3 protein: CSVPDVNNEQFF
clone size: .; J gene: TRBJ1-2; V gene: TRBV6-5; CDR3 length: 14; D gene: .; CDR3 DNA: TGTGCCAGCACCCAGCAGGGGCTAGATGGGGGCTACACCTTC; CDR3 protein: CASTQQGLDGGYTF
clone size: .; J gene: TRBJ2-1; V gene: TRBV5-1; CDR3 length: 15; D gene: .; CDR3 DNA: TGCGCCAGCAGCTTCCCTCGCCCTTCCTACAATGAGCAGTTCTTC; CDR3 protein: CASSFPRPSYNEQFF
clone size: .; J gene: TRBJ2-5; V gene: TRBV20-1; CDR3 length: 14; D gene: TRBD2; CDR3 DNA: TGCAGTGCTAGACCACTAGCGGAACAAGAGACCCAGTACTTC; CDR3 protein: CSARPLAEQETQYF
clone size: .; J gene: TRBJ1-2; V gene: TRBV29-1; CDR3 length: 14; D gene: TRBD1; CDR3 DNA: TGCAGCTCTTGGGGCGGGACAGGAAACCATGGCTACACCTTC; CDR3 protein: CSSWGGTGNHGYTF
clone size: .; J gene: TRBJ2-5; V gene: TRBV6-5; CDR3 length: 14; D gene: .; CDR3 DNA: TGTGCCAGCAGTTACGGCCGGGGTAAAGAGACCCAGTACTTC; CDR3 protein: CASSYGRGKETQYF
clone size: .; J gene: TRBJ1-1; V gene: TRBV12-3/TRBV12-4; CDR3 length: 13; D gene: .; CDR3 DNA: TGTGCCAGCAGTTTTGGCAGGGACACTGAAGCTTTCTTT; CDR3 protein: CASSFGRDTEAFF
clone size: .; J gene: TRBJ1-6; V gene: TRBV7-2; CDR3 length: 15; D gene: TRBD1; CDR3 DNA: TGTGCCAGCGGGGGACAGGGGGTGATGGGATCACCCCTCCACTTT; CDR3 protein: CASGGQGVMGSPLHF
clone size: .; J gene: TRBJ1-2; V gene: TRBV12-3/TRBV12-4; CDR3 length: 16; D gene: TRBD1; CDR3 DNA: TGTGCCAGCAGCCCGCTCGGGACAGGGGGATTCGATGGCTACACCTTC; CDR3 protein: CASSPLGTGGFDGYTF
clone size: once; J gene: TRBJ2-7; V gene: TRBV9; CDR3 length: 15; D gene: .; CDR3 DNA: TGTGCCAGCAGCGTAGAGAGGCAGGATACCTACGAGCAGTACTTC; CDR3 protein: CASSVERQDTYEQYF
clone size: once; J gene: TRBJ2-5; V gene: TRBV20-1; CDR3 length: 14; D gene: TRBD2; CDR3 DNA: TGCAGTGCCAGCCCCTATACGGGGGGAGCGACCCAGTACTTC; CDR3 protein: CSASPYTGGATQYF
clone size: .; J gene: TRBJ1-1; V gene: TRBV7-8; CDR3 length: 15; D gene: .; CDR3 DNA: TGTGCCAGCAGCTTAGGCGTCAGGGTGAGCACTGAAGCTTTCTTT; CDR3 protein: CASSLGVRVSTEAFF
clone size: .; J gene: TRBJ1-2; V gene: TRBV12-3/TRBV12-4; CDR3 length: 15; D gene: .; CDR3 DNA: TGTGCCAGCAGTTTAAGGTGGGACACGATGTATGGCTACACCTTC; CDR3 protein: CASSLRWDTMYGYTF
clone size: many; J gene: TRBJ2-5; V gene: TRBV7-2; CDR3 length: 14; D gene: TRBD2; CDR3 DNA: TGTGCCAGCAGCTCCACTAGCGGGGTAGAGACCCAGTACTTC; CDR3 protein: CASSSTSGVETQYF
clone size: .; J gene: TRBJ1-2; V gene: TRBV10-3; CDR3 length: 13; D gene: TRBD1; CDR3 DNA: TGTGCCATCAGTGAGTCGACAGGGGATGGCTACACCTTC; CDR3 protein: CAISESTGDGYTF
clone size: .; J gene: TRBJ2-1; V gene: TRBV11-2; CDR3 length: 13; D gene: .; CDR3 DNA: TGTGCCAGCAGCTTAGAGAGGGATAGTGAGCAGTTCTTC; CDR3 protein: CASSLERDSEQFF
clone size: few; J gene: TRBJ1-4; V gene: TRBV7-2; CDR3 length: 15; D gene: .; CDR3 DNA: TGTGCCAGCAGCTTTAATGGACAGTGGGGTGAAAAACTGTTTTTT; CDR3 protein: CASSFNGQWGEKLFF
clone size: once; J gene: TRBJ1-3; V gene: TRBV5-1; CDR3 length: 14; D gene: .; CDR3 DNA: TGCGCCAGCAGCCAAGACACCTCTGGAAACACCATATATTTT; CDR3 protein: CASSQDTSGNTIYF
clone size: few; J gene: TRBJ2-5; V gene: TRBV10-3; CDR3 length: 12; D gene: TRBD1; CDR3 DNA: TGTGCCATCAGGGACAGGGAGGAGACCCAGTACTTC; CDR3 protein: CAIRDREETQYF
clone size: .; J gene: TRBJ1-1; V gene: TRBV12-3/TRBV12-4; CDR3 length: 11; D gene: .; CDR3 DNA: TGTGCCAGCAGCCCCAAAGCTGAAGCTTTCTTT; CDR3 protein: CASSPKAEAFF
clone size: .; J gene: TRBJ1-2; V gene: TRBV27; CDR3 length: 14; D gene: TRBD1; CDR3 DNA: TGTGCCAGCAAACCTCGGGACAGGGGATTTGGCTACACCTTC; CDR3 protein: CASKPRDRGFGYTF
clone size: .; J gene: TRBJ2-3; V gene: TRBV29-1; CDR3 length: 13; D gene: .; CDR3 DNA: TGCAGCGTTGATGGCACCCGCACAGATACGCAGTATTTT; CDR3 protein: CSVDGTRTDTQYF
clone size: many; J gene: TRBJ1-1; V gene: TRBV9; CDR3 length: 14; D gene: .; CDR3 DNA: TGTGCCAGCAGCGCGGGAGGGGAGAACACTGAAGCTTTCTTT; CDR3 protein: CASSAGGENTEAFF
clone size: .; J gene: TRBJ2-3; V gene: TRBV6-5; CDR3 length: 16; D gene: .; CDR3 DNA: TGTGCCAGCAGTTACTCATGGTCACTTCTAGCGGATACGCAGTATTTT; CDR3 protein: CASSYSWSLLADTQYF
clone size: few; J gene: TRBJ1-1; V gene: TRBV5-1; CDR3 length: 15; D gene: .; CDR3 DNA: TGCGCCAGCAGCTTGAGCGGCCCCGTGAACACTGAAGCTTTCTTT; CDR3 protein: CASSLSGPVNTEAFF
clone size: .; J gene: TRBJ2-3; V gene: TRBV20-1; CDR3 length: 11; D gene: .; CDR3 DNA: TGCAGTGGACTGGGGTTAGATACGCAGTATTTT; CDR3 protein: CSGLGLDTQYF
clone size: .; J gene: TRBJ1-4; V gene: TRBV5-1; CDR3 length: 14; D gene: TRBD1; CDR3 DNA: TGCGCCAGCAGCGTGGCGGGACAGGATGAAAAACTGTTTTTT; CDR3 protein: CASSVAGQDEKLFF
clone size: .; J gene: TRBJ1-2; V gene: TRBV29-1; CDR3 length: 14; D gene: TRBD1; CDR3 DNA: TGCAGCGTTGAAGGGGACAGGGGCGGCGATGGCTACACCTTC; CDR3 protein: CSVEGDRGGDGYTF
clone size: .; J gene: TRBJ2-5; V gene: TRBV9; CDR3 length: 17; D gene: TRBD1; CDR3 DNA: TGTGCCAGCAGCGTAGGGGGACAGGCCCCCTTCCAAGAGACCCAGTACTTC; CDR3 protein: CASSVGGQAPFQETQYF
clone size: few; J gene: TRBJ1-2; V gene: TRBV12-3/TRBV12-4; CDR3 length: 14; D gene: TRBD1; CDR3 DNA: TGTGCCAGCAGTTTCTCTGGGACAGCCTATGGCTACACCTTC; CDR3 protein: CASSFSGTAYGYTF
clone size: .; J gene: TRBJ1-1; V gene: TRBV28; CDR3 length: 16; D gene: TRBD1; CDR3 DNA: TGTGCCAGCAGTTTACGGGGACAGGGGGCCTACACTGAAGCTTTCTTT; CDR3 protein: CASSLRGQGAYTEAFF